Following are 16 T cell receptor delta chains from one sample sequenced in a study of gamma-delta chains in newborns, infants, children. TCRdb processed the reads again with the CATT caller. The sample shows 5,700 or so delta-chain clones, roughly 2.5% of them seen only once. Sequences were obtained from blood. All receptors come from a child who was a newborn, infant or young child, either healthy, febrile or measles-vaccinated (not recorded which).

As regards this clone: Possible read error: a much larger clone is one base away. Other DNA variants within this sample encode the same CDR3. V is TRDV2 and J is TRDJ3; TRDD3 agrees at 13 bases. Germline V lookup: CDR1 GEAIGNYY, CDR2 EKD. CDR3 length: 19 amino acids. The J segment lost 0 bases and the V segment lost 3 bases, leaving 4 bases of the junction unmatched. CDR3 in amino acids: CACDLLGDTSSWDTRQMFF. The CDR3 DNA reads as TGTGCCTGTGACTTACTGGGGGATACGAGCTCCTGGGACACCCGACAGATGTTTTTC.

Regarding this clone: The protein that TCRdb holds for this DNA derives from a much larger clone and differs from the translated DNA at residue 12, which likely indicates a read error; the protein shown here is translated from the DNA. V and J are TRDV2 and TRDJ3, with a weak D call TRDD3 (6 bases). The CDR3 contains 18 residues. The germline gives CDR1 GEAIGNYY, CDR2 EKD. Here the CDR3 reads CACDTVTRSSWGTRQMFF. CDR3 in DNA: TGTGCCTGTGACACCGTGACCCGAAGCTCCTGGGGCACCCGACAGATGTTTTTC.

This clone is medium-sized. A much larger clonotype is one base distant, so this may be a read error. In the same sample, other DNA sequences code for this CDR3. J is TRDJ1 and V is TRDV2, with a weak D call TRDD3 (5 bases). Germline lookup yields CDR1 GEAIGNYY and CDR2 EKD. V gave up 0 bases and J gave up 0 bases, with 7 bases separating them. CDR3 length: 14 residues. The CDR3 sequence is CACDTLGYTDKLIF. In nucleotides, the CDR3 is TGTGCCTGTGACACCTTGGGGTACACCGATAAACTCATCTTT.

Points on this clone: The protein held in TCRdb is that of a much larger clone and does not match this DNA's translation at residue 16, likely because of a read error; the protein shown is translated from the DNA. V is TRDV2 and J is TRDJ2, with 12 bases fitting TRDD3. Per germline, CDR1 GEAIGNYY and CDR2 EKD. The CDR3 extends over 18 amino acids. The CDR3 DNA follows: TGTGCCTGTGACCCCTTACGACTGGGGGATACTAAGACAGCACAACCCTTCTTT. Amino acid sequence: CACDPLRLGDTKTAQPFF.

This chain joins TRDV2 and TRDJ3; 10 bases map to TRDD3. The CDR3 runs to 18 residues. Germline V gene data show CDR1 as GEAIGNYY and CDR2 as EKD. Trimming removed 0 bases from V and 5 bases from J; junction bases left unmatched: 6. The CDR3 reads CACDTVLGDHRDTRQMFF. The CDR3 nucleotides are TGTGCCTGTGACACCGTACTGGGGGATCACCGGGACACCCGACAGATGTTTTTC.

This chain joins TRDV2 and TRDJ2; D possibly corresponds to TRDD3 (5 bases). Looked up from germline, CDR1 is GEAIGNYY and CDR2 is EKD. The length of the CDR3 is 17 residues. V gave up 3 bases and J gave up 7 bases, with 23 bases separating them. CDR3 loop: CACDPVGPNFDKAQLFF. The CDR3 DNA reads TGTGCCTGTGACCCCGTGGGGCCCAACTTTGACAAAGCACAACTCTTCTTT.

Points on this clone: It differs at one base from a far larger clone, so likely a read error. Other DNA sequences in the sample encode the same CDR3. The genes are TRDV2 and TRDJ2; D is possibly TRDD3 (6 bases). Trimming removed 3 bases at V and 5 bases at J, with 15 bases between. CDR3 size: 15 residues. Germline V gives CDR1 GEAIGNYY, CDR2 EKD. The CDR3 spells CACDSLGGQTAQLFF. The CDR3 DNA sequence: TGTGCCTGTGACTCCCTTGGGGGGCAAACAGCACAACTCTTCTTT.

This sequence joins TRDV2 and TRDJ3; 11 positions agree with TRDD3. V lost 5 bases to trimming and J lost 0 bases; unmatched junction nucleotides: 8. Looked up from germline, CDR1 is GEAIGNYY and CDR2 is EKD. The CDR3 has 19 residues. As DNA, the CDR3 is TGTGCCTGTGTTCCTCTTACTGGGGGATACTCCTGGGACACCCGACAGATGTTTTTC. Protein: CACVPLTGGYSWDTRQMFF.

This clone has a handful of counts. The protein TCRdb lists belongs to a much larger clone and differs from this DNA's translation at residue 8, which points to a read error; the protein shown is made from the DNA. V usage is TRDV2 and J usage is TRDJ3; D gene unclear. Germline CDR1 is GEAIGNYY and CDR2 is EKD. This CDR3 is built from 18 residues. The V end lost 0 bases, the J end lost 0 bases, and 11 bases lay between the germline ends. CDR3: CACDTVLRDSWDTRQMFF. CDR3 in DNA: TGTGCCTGTGACACCGTACTGAGGGACTCCTGGGACACCCGACAGATGTTTTTC.

This clone was detected only a few times. A much larger clone is a single base away; this may be a read error. This CDR3 is also generated by other DNA sequences in the sample. The chain recombines TRDV2 with TRDJ3; 8 bases are a match to TRDD3. CDR3 size: 19 residues. The junction had 9 bases not matched to a gene; V was cut back by 3 bases and J by 0 bases. From germline, CDR1 is GEAIGNYY and CDR2 EKD. The CDR3 bases are TGTGCCTGTGACGCCTACTGGGGGCCCAGCTCCTGGGACACCCGACAGATGTTTTTC. Protein sequence: CACDAYWGPSSWDTRQMFF.

This clone has more than one count but fewer than ten. At one boundary the junction diverges from the germline segment, which might be a read error. V usage is TRDV2 and J usage is TRDJ3; a possible D gene is TRDD3 (6 bases). Germline V gives CDR1 GEAIGNYY, CDR2 EKD. The CDR3 is 18 residues long. The DNA for the CDR3 is TGTGCCTGTGACACCTGGGGGCCCGGACAATGGGACACCCGACAGATTTTTTTC. Its protein product is CACDTWGPGQWDTRQIFF.

With regard to this clone: This sequence may be a read error, since a much larger clone differs from it by one base. This chain uses TRDV2 with TRDJ3; 10 bases map to TRDD3. The CDR3 length is 19 residues. Germline V lookup: CDR1 GEAIGNYY, CDR2 EKD. CDR3 in DNA: TGTGCCTGTGACAATACTGGGGGATTCAGCTCCTGGGACGCCCGACAGATGTTTTTC. Its translation: CACDNTGGFSSWDARQMFF.

Only a few counts were recorded for this clone. This sequence may be a read error, since a much larger clone differs from it by one base. The sample carries other DNA sequences with the same CDR3. J is TRDJ2 and V is TRDV2; 8 bases fit TRDD3. Trimming cost V 1 base and J 1 base; bases outside gene matches: 1. Looked up from germline, CDR1 is GEAIGNYY and CDR2 is EKD. This CDR3 is built from 15 residues. The CDR3, as DNA: TGTGCCTGTGACACGCTGGGGGATTTGACAGCACAACTCTTCTTT. It translates to CACDTLGDLTAQLFF.

This clone occurred a few times. The rearrangement links TRDV2 to TRDJ1; D might be TRDD3 (6 bases). The germline V gene encodes CDR1 GEAIGNYY and CDR2 EKD. The CDR3 sequence is 14 residues long. V dropped 0 bases and J dropped 6 bases, with 13 bases sitting between them. The CDR3 sequence: CACDTWGVRNKLIF. CDR3 DNA sequence: TGTGCCTGTGACACCTGGGGGGTACGCAATAAACTCATCTTT.

In this sample, this clone is medium-sized. A much larger clone sits a single nucleotide away, making a read error possible. Additional DNA sequences in this sample encode the identical CDR3. The CDR3 nucleotides read TGTGCCTGTGACACTGGGGGATATAGCTCCTGGGACACCCGACAGATGTTTTTC. This encodes CACDTGGYSSWDTRQMFF. The V and J genes are TRDV2 and TRDJ3; 9 nucleotides line up with TRDD3. Unmatched junction bases numbered 3, after V lost 1 base and J lost 0 bases. Germline loops: CDR1 GEAIGNYY, CDR2 EKD. This CDR3 is built from 18 residues.

Notes on this clone: A read error may produce the germline difference seen at one junction end. This chain joins TRDV2 and TRDJ3, with 9 positions matching TRDD3. CDR1 and CDR2 from the germline V gene are GEAIGNYY and EKD. This CDR3 contains 18 residues. CDR3 sequence reads: CACDTGGTGSWDIRQMFF. The CDR3 region has the DNA TGCGCCTGTGACACTGGGGGAACCGGCTCCTGGGACATCCGACAGATGTTTTTC.